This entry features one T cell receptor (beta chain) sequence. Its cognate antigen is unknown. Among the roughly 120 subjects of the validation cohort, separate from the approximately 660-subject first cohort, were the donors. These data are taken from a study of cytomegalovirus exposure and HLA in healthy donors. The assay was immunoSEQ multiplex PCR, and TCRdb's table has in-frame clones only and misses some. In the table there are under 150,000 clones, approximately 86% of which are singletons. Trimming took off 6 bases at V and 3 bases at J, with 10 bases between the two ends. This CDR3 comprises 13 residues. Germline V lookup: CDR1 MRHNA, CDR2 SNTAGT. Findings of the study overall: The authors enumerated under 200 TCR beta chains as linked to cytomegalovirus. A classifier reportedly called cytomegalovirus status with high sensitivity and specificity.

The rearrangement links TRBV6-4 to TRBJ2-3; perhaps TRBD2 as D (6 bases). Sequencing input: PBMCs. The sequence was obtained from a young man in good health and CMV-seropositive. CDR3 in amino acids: CASSASDTDTQYF. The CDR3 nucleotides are TGTGCCAGCAGCGCTAGCGATACAGATACGCAGTATTTT.